This TCR beta chain was captured in a study of blood T cell repertoires in COVID-19. Study-wide background: Donors in the United States, Italy and Spain gave samples during acute or convalescent COVID-19. From T cells, B-cell-depleted T cells, or PBMCs came the material, which was cDNA or gDNA.

Per the original data handling: Amplified reference gene primers provided the basis for estimating nucleated cell counts. Sequenced by immunoSEQ multiplex PCR; TCRdb stores in-frame clones only, minus some. Clone size and V and J calls were adopted from that table, with D and trimming inferred from the DNA. The profile covers about 230,000 clones, with more than 75% appearing a single time and around 0.97% taken by the ten largest. From germline, CDR1 is SGDLS and CDR2 YYNGEE. V gave up 3 bases and J gave up 4 bases, with 16 bases separating them. The length of the CDR3 is 15 residues. The sequenced sample consisted of peripheral blood. The J gene is TRBJ1-2, the V gene TRBV9, with a possible D match to TRBD1 (5 bases). The origin of this receptor is a man aged 35 to 55 with acute or convalescent COVID-19. In DNA, the CDR3 is TGTGCCAGCAGCGCCACCCCCGGGGGTAGCTATGGCTACACCTTC. It is translated as CASSATPGGSYGYTF.